Included here is one TCR beta chain sequence, with context. The CDR3 contains 13 residues. V lost 4 bases, J lost 5 bases, and 4 bases stayed unmatched. CDR1 and CDR2 (germline): SGHRS, YFSETQ. Repertoires were generated with immunoSEQ multiplex PCR, while TCRdb's copy carries only in-frame clones and drops some. Of 170,000 or so clones listed, roughly 91% are singletons. This specimen belongs to a study of control samples from healthy donors and cancer patients. What was sequenced was blood. The J gene is TRBJ2-7, the V gene TRBV5-1; 9 nucleotides agree with TRBD1. This TCR was recovered from a man aged 18 to 35 in good health. DNA for the CDR3: TGCGCCAGCAGCCCACAGGGGGCTAACGAGCAGTACTTC. Protein product: CASSPQGANEQYF.